This entry features one T cell receptor beta chain sequence. The antigen remains unidentified. The sample comes from a study of response to subunit inactivated influenza vaccine. Germline V CDR1 and CDR2: DFQATT, SNEGSKA (reference sequence). This CDR3 spans 15 amino acids. Deletions cut 6 bases from V and 0 bases from J, with 18 bases between. Study-wide findings and caveats: Authors suggested each seasonal flu vaccination may recruit only limited numbers of new T cells.

MiXCR, applied by TCRdb to the RT-PCR reads, yields one record per CDR3 protein. The table includes fewer than 350,000 distinct CDR3 sequences, 20% to 25% detected once. The sample consisted of PBMCs from blood, taken around 22 months after vaccination. The V gene is TRBV20-1, the J gene TRBJ2-7, with TRBD1 as a possible D gene (5 bases). The receptor's source is a man aged 50-75 years who received an inactivated influenza vaccine. Here the CDR3 reads CSAPPWGGSSYEQYF. The CDR3 DNA follows: TGCAGTGCCCCGCCGTGGGGCGGAAGCTCCTACGAGCAGTACTTC.